This TCR beta chain was sequenced in a study of cytomegalovirus exposure and HLA in healthy donors (dated by TCRdb to about 2017). For the study in its entirety: In an earlier analysis of 587 of the donors, around 300 Gb of sequence data and approximately 100 million unique TCR beta sequences from about 179 million T cells were reported. Among some 400 genotyped donors of the cohort, an average of approximately 220,000 unique TCR beta nucleotide sequences was sequenced per donor, of which about 18% were non-productive. An early release that covered more than 550 HLA-typed donors contained approximately 300 gigabases of sequencing data and roughly 84 million unique TCR sequences. To decide whether each TCR beta V gene segment behaved as functional or pseudogenic, an earlier analysis of some 540 of the donors relied on high-throughput TCR beta sequencing. In a later genetic analysis, genome-wide SNP genotypes for about 60% of the 666 donors were used, and that subset was treated as a discovery cohort. In addition to the first cohort of several hundred subjects, a separate validation cohort of 120 different subjects was used. The study was designed to test whether signatures of past pathogen exposure could be identified by cataloging public T cell receptors. Rather than using new phenotypic data, the later analysis identified candidate immune exposures from TCR beta sequences and from how often those sequences occurred across donors. The study profiled the T cell repertoires of around 700 subjects by immunosequencing and related them to cytomegalovirus serostatus. Class I and class II HLA loci were covered by the typing at four-digit resolution. All discovery cohort repertoires had been generated on a single sequencing platform. Donor age, sex, ethnicity and CMV serostatus were compiled together with the repertoire data. Of the roughly 410 genotyped donors, roughly 80% were placed in the genetic ancestry cluster associated with self-reported Caucasian donors. Five DR-DQ haplotypes were handled as single units for association and clustering, since linkage in the cohort was strong. In a later analysis, previously published TCR beta repertoires from several hundred donors were re-analyzed and high-resolution HLA genotyping was added so that TCR occurrence patterns could be studied. The number of typed donors differed by locus: about 620-640 for A, B, C, DRB1 and DQB1; 500 to 550 for DQA1; fewer than 610 for DPA1; and about 450 for DPB1. To predict cytomegalovirus infection status, the study brought together high-throughput TCR immunosequencing, statistical association of individual TCRs with disease status, and machine learning.

General findings and caveats noted by the study authors: In a later analysis, several top co-occurrence clusters were reported to appear linked to parvovirus B19, influenza, CMV and Epstein-Barr virus. V-gene and J-gene trimming of TCR beta chains was associated with a missense DCLRE1C variant in a later genetic analysis, and the association was replicated in an independent cohort. A total of about 150 TCR beta chains were listed by the study as associated with cytomegalovirus. Compared with equally common non-associated chains, HLA-associated TCR beta chains in a later analysis were more clonally expanded and had lower generation probabilities. Broadly in line with IMGT annotations, most TCR beta V segments showed up in productive rearrangements about 87% or about 30% of the time in an earlier analysis of 450 to 600 of the donors. Because the 87-base-pair reads could not distinguish some IMGT-functional V segments, including TRBV6-2 and TRBV6-3, those segments were excluded. A further reported finding was that TCR beta sequences accurately predicted the HLA-A and HLA-B alleles for most subjects in the first cohort. Only TCR beta chains were sequenced in this cohort, and the absence of alpha or paired-chain data limited detectable features. While some public TCRs were present in many individuals, most TCR sequences turned up only very rarely across donors. The authors suggested that the approach could potentially be generalized to other disease states and immunological phenotypes. At a false discovery rate of 0.05, a later analysis linked under 20,000 TCR beta sequences to specific HLA alleles. Strong co-occurrence of HLA alleles, especially DR and DQ, made assigning TCR associations to individual alleles difficult. A cluster of highly shared sequence variants was judged likely to represent a technical artifact of the sequencing pipeline. In a later analysis, TCR association rates were found to vary across HLA loci, with the most associated TCRs seen for DRB1 alleles and the fewest for HLA-C alleles. Because HLA typing was missing for some donors at each locus, association tests included only the typed subset. The classifier was reported to diagnose cytomegalovirus status with high specificity and sensitivity in both the original and validation cohorts. Because counts were too low, under 20 rarely observed V segments, including chromosome 9 orphons, were left out of the earlier analysis of over 550 of the donors. Roughly uniform sequencing depth across donors was assumed in presence/absence analyses, although this assumption may not hold. Linkage disequilibrium might explain the correlated functional status among segregating V segments, but an unknown experimental factor could not be excluded. A later analysis found that most CMV-associated TCR beta chains appeared HLA-restricted, with HLA associations seemingly driven largely by CMV exposure. According to a later genetic analysis, donors in an Asian-associated ancestry cluster had fewer N-insertions in productive TCRs than the approximately 700-donor mean. The only immune exposure information available for the cohort was CMV serostatus. In vitro tests confirmed that a few of the cytomegalovirus-associated TCR beta chains recognize cytomegalovirus antigens.

V is shortened by 3 bases, J by 4 bases, and the region joining them spans 28 bases. CDR1 and CDR2, per the germline V gene, are WSHSY and SAAADI. From the cysteine through the phenylalanine, the CDR3 covers 19 amino acids. The CDR3 DNA has 57 bases and is translated from base 1. With respect to this clone: Its specific antigen is unknown. No qualities accompany the bases; no much larger clone lies one base away.

Receptor libraries were prepared by the immunoSEQ multiplex PCR assay. For the multiplex PCR, a mixture combining 60 forward primers for TCR Vbeta segments and 13 reverse primers for TCR Jbeta segments was used. A multiplex PCR assay on genomic DNA amplified the CDR3 region of rearranged TCR beta genes. Amplified TCR beta libraries were sequenced as 87-base-pair reads on the Illumina HiSeq System. For the original study's pipeline: In a later analysis, tens of millions of unique TCR beta chains were counted across the roughly 610 repertoires, and roughly 11 million of these chains were shared by at least two donors. Raw reads were error-corrected and collapsed into unique sequences with a nearest-neighbor algorithm that merged closely related sequences to remove PCR and sequencing errors. Alignment of CDR3 sequences to IMGT reference sequences was used to assign V, D and J gene segments. Each retained sequence needed at least a six-nucleotide match to both a V gene segment and a J gene segment. Rearrangements were called productive when the CDR3 lacked stop codons and stayed in frame with V and J; all others were non-productive. CDR3 was defined by IMGT convention, running from the second conserved V-encoded cysteine to the conserved J-encoded phenylalanine. Sequences without an unambiguous match to a single V gene segment were excluded from the earlier analysis of 587 of the donors. In an earlier analysis of 587 of the donors, V segments were called functional above 56.7% productive rearrangements and were called segregating when the between-donor standard deviation exceeded 5%. A statistical classification framework was built for diagnosing cytomegalovirus status from the catalog of TCR beta chain sequences. In a later analysis, TCR nucleotide sequences were compared against IMGT/GENE-DB human TR gene sequences so that V and J genes could be assigned. The TCRdist pipeline was used in a later analysis to assign CDR3 sequences and most-parsimonious VDJ recombination scenarios. In a later analysis, each TCR beta chain was defined by its CDR3 amino acid sequence together with its V-gene family, and reads without a unique V-gene family were excluded. As a way to deal with suspected cross-contamination and a sequencing artifact, a later analysis dropped nearly 600 nucleotide sequences that were highly shared and had low generation probability. A later analysis calculated a clonal expansion index for each public chain from normalized within-repertoire ranks of inferred template counts. In a later analysis, generation probabilities were computed using a VDJ recombination model fitted to out-of-frame rearrangements, and the results were checked against IGoR. In a later analysis, TCR-TCR, TCR-HLA and TCR-CMV co-occurrence was scored with hypergeometric tests, and a repertoire-size bias correction was applied to TCR pairs. False discovery rates were estimated in a later analysis by permuting HLA or CMV assignments 20 times. In a later analysis, co-occurring TCRs were grouped using DBSCAN, with TCRdist sequence similarity added in when clustering inside HLA-allele-positive subsets. Repertoires with fewer than 30,000 or more than 120,000 public chains were left out of co-occurrence clustering, as were several repertoires with anomalous nucleotide sharing. TCRdb re-hosts the immuneACCESS table, in-frame sequences only. Its copies lack some clones; in the studies checked, an unresolved V gene accounts for under half of them, and the cause for the rest is not known. V, J and clone size are those of that table, while D and trimming were read from the DNA. The sample table records roughly 99,000 clones; around 77% of these occur just once. The ten largest clonotypes hold 4.2% of the sample.

In total, roughly 670 healthy bone marrow donors made up the cohort. Cohort members were all nominally healthy when sampled, although unrecorded immune exposures were likely present. The donor tested CMV seronegative, placing the donor among the approximately 400 seronegative members of the cohort. A peripheral blood sample was collected from each donor, and TCR beta sequencing was performed on peripheral blood mononuclear cells. Genomic DNA extraction from the blood cell samples was performed with the Qiagen DNeasy Blood Extraction Kit. This chain joins TRBV10-2 to TRBJ2-7; the D gene is perhaps TRBD2, from 5 matching bases. The sample taken for sequencing was PBMCs. The TCR sequence derives from a male donor in good health and CMV-seronegative. The nucleotides read TGCGCCAGCAGTGATGTCGGGGATTGGACCCCTCAAAGGTTGTACGAGCAGTACTTC. Its protein is CASSDVGDWTPQRLYEQYF.